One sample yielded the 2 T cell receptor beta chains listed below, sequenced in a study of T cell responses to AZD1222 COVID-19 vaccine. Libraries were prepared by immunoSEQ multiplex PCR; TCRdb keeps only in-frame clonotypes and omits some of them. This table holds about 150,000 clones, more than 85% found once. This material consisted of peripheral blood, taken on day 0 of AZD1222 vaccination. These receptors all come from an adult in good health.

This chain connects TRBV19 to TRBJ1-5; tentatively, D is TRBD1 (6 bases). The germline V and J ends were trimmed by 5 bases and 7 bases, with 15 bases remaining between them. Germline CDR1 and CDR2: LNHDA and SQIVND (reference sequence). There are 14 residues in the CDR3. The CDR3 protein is CASSWTAQGQPQHF. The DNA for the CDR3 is TGTGCCAGTAGTTGGACAGCCCAGGGGCAGCCCCAGCATTTT.

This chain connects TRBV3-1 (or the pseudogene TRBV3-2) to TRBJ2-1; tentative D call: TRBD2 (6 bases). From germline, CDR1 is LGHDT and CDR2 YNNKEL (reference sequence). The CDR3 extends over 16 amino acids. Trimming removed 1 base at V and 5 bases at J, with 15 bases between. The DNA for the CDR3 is TGTGCCAGCAGCCAAGTGTCAAGCGGGTCTAACAATGAGCAGTTCTTC. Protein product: CASSQVSSGSNNEQFF.